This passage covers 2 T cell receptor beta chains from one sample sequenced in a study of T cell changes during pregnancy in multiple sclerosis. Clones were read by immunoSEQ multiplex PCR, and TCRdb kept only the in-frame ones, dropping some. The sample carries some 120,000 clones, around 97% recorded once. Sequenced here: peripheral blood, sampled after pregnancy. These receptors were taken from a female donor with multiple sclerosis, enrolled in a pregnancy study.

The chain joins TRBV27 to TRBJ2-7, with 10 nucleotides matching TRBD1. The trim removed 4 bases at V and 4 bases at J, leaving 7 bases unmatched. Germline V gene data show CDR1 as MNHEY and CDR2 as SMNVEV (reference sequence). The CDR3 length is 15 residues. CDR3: CASSWAGTGVYEQYF. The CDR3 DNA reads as TGTGCCAGCAGTTGGGCCGGGACAGGGGTGTACGAGCAGTACTTC.

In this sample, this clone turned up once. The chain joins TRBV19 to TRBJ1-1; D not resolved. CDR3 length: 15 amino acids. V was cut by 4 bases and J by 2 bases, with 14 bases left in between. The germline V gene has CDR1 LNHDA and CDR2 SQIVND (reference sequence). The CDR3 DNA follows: TGTGCCAGTAGTAAACAAGCGGGGTATAACACTGAAGCTTTCTTT. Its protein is CASSKQAGYNTEAFF.